This T cell receptor beta chain was sequenced for a study of blood T cell repertoires in COVID-19. Authors' analysis steps: Scientists estimated how many nucleated cells there were by amplifying reference gene primers. Measured with immunoSEQ multiplex PCR; TCRdb has only the in-frame clones, and not every one. V and J calls plus clone size are reproduced from that table; the DNA served to infer D and trimming. The table has 150,000 to 200,000 clones, 80% to 90% seen once. CDR1 is SGHRS, CDR2 YFSETQ, per germline. The germline V and J ends were trimmed by 0 bases and 0 bases, with 13 bases remaining between them. The CDR3 runs 16 residues.

The V call is TRBV5-1, the J call TRBJ2-7; D might be TRBD2 (6 bases). The origin of this receptor is a man aged 18 to 30 who had recovered from COVID-19. The specimen sequenced was peripheral blood. The CDR3, as DNA: TGCGCCAGCAGCTTGGCGTGGAACGGGAGCTCCTACGAGCAGTACTTC. Residues: CASSLAWNGSSYEQYF.